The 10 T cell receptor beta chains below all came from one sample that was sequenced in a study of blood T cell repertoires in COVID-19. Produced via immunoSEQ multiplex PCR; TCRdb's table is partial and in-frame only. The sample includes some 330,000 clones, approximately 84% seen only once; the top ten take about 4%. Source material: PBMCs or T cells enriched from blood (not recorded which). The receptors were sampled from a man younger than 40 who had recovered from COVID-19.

CDR3 nucleotide sequence: TGCAGTGCTAGTCTGGCGGGGGGGCCGGGAGAGACCCAGTACTTC. As protein: CSASLAGGPGETQYF. The gene calls are TRBV20-1 and TRBJ2-5; TRBD2 matches at 9 bases. The V gene's germline CDR1 is DFQATT and CDR2 SNEGSKA (reference sequence). Trimming at V came to 3 bases and at J to 4 bases, leaving 9 bases not matched to a gene. This CDR3 is built from 15 residues.

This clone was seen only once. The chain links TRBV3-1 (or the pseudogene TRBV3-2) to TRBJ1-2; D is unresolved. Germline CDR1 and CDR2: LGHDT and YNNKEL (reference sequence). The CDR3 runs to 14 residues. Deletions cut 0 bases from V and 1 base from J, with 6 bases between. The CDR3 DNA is TGTGCCAGCAGCCAAGATCGGGTTAACTATGGCTACACCTTC. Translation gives CASSQDRVNYGYTF.

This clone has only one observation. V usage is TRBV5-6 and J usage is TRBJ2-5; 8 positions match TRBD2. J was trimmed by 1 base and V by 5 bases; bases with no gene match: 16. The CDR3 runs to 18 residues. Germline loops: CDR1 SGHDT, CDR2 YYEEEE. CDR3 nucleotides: TGTGCCAGCAGGAACTTAGCGGGGCCCTTACTCCTCCAAGAGACCCAGTACTTC. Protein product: CASRNLAGPLLLQETQYF.

Here the CDR3 DNA reads TGTGCCAGCAGCTTAGGTACTAGCAGTGAGCAGTTCTTC. Its translation: CASSLGTSSEQFF. V gene TRBV11-3 combines with J gene TRBJ2-1; weak D call: TRBD2 (6 bases). CDR3 length equals 13 residues. Between the trimmed V and J ends, which lost 1 base and 9 bases, there was a span of 10 bases. Germline V CDR1 and CDR2: SGHNT, YENEEA.

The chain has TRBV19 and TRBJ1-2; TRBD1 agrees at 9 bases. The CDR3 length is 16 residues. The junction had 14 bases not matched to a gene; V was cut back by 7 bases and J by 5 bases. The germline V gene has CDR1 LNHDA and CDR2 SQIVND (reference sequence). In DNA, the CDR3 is TGTGCCAGTACCCCAAGTCCGGGACAGGGTTGGTATGGCTACACCTTC. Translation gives CASTPSPGQGWYGYTF.

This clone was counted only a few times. Here the CDR3 DNA reads TGTGCCAGTAGTATAACCCCAGGGGGCGAGACCCAGTACTTC. It encodes CASSITPGGETQYF. The chain is built from TRBV19 and TRBJ2-5, with 8 bases matching TRBD1. Germline V gene lookup returns CDR1 LNHDA and CDR2 SQIVND (reference sequence). V was clipped by 2 bases and J by 5 bases; unmatched bases: 4. The CDR3 is 14 amino acids.

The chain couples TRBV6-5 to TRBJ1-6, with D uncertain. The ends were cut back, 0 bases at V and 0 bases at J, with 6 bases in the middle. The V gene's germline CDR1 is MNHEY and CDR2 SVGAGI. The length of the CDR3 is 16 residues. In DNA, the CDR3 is TGTGCCAGCAGTTACTCGAGTTCCTCCTATAATTCACCCCTCCACTTT. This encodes CASSYSSSSYNSPLHF.

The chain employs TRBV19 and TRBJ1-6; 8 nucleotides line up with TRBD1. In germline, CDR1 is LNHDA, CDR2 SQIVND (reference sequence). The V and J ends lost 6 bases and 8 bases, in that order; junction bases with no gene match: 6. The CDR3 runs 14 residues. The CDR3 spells CASRVAQGDSPLHF. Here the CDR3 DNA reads TGTGCCAGTAGAGTAGCACAGGGGGATTCACCCCTCCACTTT.

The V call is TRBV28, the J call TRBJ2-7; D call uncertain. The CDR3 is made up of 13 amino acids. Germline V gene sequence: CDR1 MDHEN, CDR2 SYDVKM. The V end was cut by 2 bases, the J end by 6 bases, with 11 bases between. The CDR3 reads CASSLGPYSEQYF. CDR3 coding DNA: TGTGCCAGCAGTTTAGGTCCTTACTCCGAGCAGTACTTC.

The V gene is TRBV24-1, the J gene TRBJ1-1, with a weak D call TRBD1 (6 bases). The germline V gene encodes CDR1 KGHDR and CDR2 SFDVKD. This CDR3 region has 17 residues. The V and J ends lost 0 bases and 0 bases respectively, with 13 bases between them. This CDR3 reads CATSDLSGGHMNTEAFF. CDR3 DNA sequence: TGTGCCACCAGTGATTTGAGCGGGGGGCACATGAACACTGAAGCTTTCTTT.